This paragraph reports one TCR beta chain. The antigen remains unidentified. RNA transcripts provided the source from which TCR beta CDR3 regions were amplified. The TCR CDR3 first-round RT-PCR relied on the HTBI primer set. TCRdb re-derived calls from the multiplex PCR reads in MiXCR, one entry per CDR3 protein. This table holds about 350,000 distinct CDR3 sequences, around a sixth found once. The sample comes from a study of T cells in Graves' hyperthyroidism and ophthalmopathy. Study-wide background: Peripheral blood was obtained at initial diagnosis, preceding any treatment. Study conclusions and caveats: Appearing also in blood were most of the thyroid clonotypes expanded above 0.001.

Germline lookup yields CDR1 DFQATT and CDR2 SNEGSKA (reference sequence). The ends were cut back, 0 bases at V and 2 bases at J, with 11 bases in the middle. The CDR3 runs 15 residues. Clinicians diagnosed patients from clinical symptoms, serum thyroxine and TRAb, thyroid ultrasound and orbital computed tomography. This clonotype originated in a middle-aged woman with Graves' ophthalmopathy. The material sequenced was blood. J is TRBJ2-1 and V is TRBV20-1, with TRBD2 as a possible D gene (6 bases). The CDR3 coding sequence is TGCAGTGCTAGAGATCTGGCTAGCGCCTACAATGAGCAGTTCTTC. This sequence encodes CSARDLASAYNEQFF.